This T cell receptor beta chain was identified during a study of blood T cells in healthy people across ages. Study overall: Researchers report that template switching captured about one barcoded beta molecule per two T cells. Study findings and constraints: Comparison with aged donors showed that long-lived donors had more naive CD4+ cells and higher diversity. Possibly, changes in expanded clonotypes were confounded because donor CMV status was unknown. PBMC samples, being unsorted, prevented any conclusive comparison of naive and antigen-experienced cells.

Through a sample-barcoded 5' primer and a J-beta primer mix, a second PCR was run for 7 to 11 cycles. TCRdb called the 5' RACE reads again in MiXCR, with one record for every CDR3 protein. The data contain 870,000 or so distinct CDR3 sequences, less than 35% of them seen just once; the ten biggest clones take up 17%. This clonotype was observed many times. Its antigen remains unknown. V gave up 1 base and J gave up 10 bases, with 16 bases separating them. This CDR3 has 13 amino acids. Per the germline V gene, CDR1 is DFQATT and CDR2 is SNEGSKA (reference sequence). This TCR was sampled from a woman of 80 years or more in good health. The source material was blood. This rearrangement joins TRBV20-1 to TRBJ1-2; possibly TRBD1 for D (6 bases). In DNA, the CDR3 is TGCAGTGCTAGAGTAAAGGGGGACACGGACTACACCTTC. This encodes CSARVKGDTDYTF.